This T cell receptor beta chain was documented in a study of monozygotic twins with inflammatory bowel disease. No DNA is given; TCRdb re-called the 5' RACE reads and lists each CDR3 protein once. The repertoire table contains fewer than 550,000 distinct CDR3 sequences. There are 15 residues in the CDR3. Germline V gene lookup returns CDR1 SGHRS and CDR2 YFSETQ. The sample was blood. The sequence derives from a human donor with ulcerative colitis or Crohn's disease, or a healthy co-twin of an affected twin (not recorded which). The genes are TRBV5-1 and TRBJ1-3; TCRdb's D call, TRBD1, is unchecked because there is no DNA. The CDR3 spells CASSLIGSEWDTIYF. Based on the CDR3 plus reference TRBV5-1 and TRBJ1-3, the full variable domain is KAGVTQTPRYLIKTRGQQVTLSCSPISGHRSVSWYQQTPGQGLQFLFEYFSETQRNKGNFPGRFSGRQFSNSRSEMNVSTLELGDSALYLCASSLIGSEWDTIYFGEGSWLTVV.